This T cell receptor beta chain was documented in a study of Graves' ophthalmopathy and Graves' hyperthyroidism. General observations from the study: Blood samples also showed most expanded thyroid clonotypes exceeding 0.001 frequency.

This clonotype has ten or more counts. Its antigen remains unknown. The J segment lost 3 bases and the V segment lost 0 bases, leaving 3 bases of the junction unmatched. Germline-derived CDR1 and CDR2 are SGHDN and FVKESK. The CDR3 length is 15 residues. Researchers took RNA transcripts and amplified TCR beta CDR3 regions from them. Second-round multiplex PCR came after first-round RT-PCR with HTBI primers. From the multiplex PCR reads, TCRdb called clonotypes with MiXCR, one entry per CDR3 protein. The sample lists hundreds of thousands of distinct CDR3 sequences, 22% seen once, with around 7% in the top ten.

Source material: peripheral blood. The receptor comes from a woman between 18 and 29 years old with stable Graves' hyperthyroidism. Some clones in this sample may be carry-over from other donors' samples. The chain is built from TRBV14 and TRBJ1-2; TRBD1 matches at 8 bases. The chain's CDR3 is CASSQDPGGYYGYTF. The CDR3 DNA reads TGTGCCAGCAGCCAAGATCCAGGGGGCTACTATGGCTACACCTTC.